This TCR beta chain stems from a study of blood T cell repertoires in COVID-19. Looking at the study overall: Acute and convalescent COVID-19 samples came from the United States, Italy and Spain. The analysed material was cDNA or gDNA that came from T cells, B-cell-depleted T cells, or PBMCs.

In the original analysis: Reference gene primer amplification in the assay estimated nucleated cell counts. Using immunoSEQ multiplex PCR, the repertoire was profiled, and TCRdb retains in-frame clones only, with some absent. The DNA was the basis for D and trimming; V, J and clone size are from that table. The sample has roughly 350,000 clones; roughly 90% are singletons. V dropped 4 bases and J dropped 6 bases, with 16 bases sitting between them. Germline-derived CDR1 and CDR2 are ENHRY and SYGVKD. The CDR3 has 15 residues. The V call is TRBV10-3, the J call TRBJ1-5; D possibly corresponds to TRBD1 (6 bases). The receptor was isolated from a woman in her forties or fifties with active or convalescent COVID-19. Sequenced material: peripheral blood. The CDR3 sequence is CAISGTGNFGQPQHF. The CDR3 nucleotides are TGTGCCATCAGTGGCACAGGGAATTTCGGTCAGCCCCAGCATTTT.